These 16 T cell receptor beta chains came from one sample sequenced in a study of regulatory T cells in long-lasting Graves disease. TCR beta libraries were built with iRepertoire HTBI primers and Arm-PCR of CDR3 regions. MiXCR, run by TCRdb on the multiplex PCR reads, gives a single entry per CDR3 protein. The sample has approximately 360,000 distinct CDR3 sequences, about 10% seen once; the top ten hold 18%. Time point: newly diagnosed GD, antithyroid drugs for less than 3 months. From RNA extracted from PBMCs, the TCR library was made. The sample was also reused in another study, on T cells in Graves' hyperthyroidism and ophthalmopathy.

The sample was peripheral blood mononuclear cells (PBMCs), taken at new diagnosis, from a patient treated with antithyroid drugs. The source of these receptors is a woman under 30 with Graves disease.

This clonotype was observed at least ten times. The V gene is TRBV20-1, the J gene TRBJ2-5; the D gene could be TRBD1 or TRBD2 (5 bases each). CDR1 and CDR2 (germline): DFQATT, SNEGSKA (reference sequence). V gave up 5 bases and J gave up 4 bases, with 26 bases separating them. This CDR3 has 17 residues. The CDR3: CSAVWSAYVGVGETQYF. The CDR3 DNA is TGCAGTGCTGTATGGTCCGCGTACGTGGGGGTCGGAGAGACCCAGTACTTC.

Remarks on this clonotype: This may be a read error: a much more frequent sequence differs by one nucleotide. This chain uses TRBV2 with TRBJ2-1; TRBD2 matches at 11 bases. There are 14 residues in the CDR3. Germline lookup yields CDR1 SNHLY and CDR2 FYNNEI. V shed 4 bases and J 4 bases; nucleotides not matched to a gene: 0. CDR3 sequence reads: CASSGTSGYNEQFF. CDR3 nucleotides: TGTGCCAGCAGTGGGACTAGCGGGTACAATGAGCAGTTCTTC.

This clonotype has just a few counts. The V call is TRBV4-1, the J call TRBJ2-4, with D uncertain. Germline-derived CDR1 and CDR2 are MGHRA and YSYEKL. Trimming shortened V by 7 bases and J by 1 base, and 14 bases separated the two germline ends. This CDR3 region has 15 residues. The CDR3 here is CASTPKGLAKNIQYF. In DNA form, the CDR3 reads TGCGCCAGCACCCCCAAAGGGCTGGCCAAAAACATTCAGTACTTC.

This clonotype was recorded at least ten times. The chain is built from TRBV6-1 and TRBJ2-1, with a weak D call TRBD1 (6 bases). CDR1 and CDR2 from the germline V gene are MNHNS and SASEGT. There are 16 residues in the CDR3. Trimming took 6 bases from V and 2 from J, leaving 17 bases between them. The CDR3: CASSPTLRQAYNEQFF. For the CDR3, the DNA is TGTGCCAGCAGCCCTACACTCCGACAGGCCTACAATGAGCAGTTCTTC.

The table lists this clonotype with many counts. This rearrangement joins TRBV15 to TRBJ2-7; 9 positions match TRBD1. Trimming at V came to 4 bases and at J to 1 base, leaving 2 bases not matched to a gene. The germline gives CDR1 LNHNV, CDR2 YYDKDF (reference sequence). There are 14 residues in the CDR3. In nucleotides, the CDR3 is TGTGCCACCAGCACCGGGACAGGGTCCTACGAGCAGTACTTC. It encodes CATSTGTGSYEQYF.

The sample holds many counts of this clonotype. The chain links TRBV7-2 to TRBJ1-2; D not resolved. Germline V gene sequence: CDR1 SGHTA, CDR2 FQGNSA. The germline V and J ends were trimmed by 7 bases and 8 bases, with 17 bases remaining between them. CDR3 length: 13 amino acids. The CDR3 region is CASTPGRGRGYTF. The CDR3 nucleotides are TGTGCCAGCACCCCGGGTCGGGGTCGGGGCTACACCTTC. Full variable domain (outside the CDR3, taken from reference TRBV7-2 and TRBJ1-2): GAGVSQSPSNKVTEKGKDVELRCDPISGHTALYWYRQSLGQGLEFLIYFQGNSAPDKSGLPSDRFSAERTGGSVSTLTIQRTQQEDSAVYLCASTPGRGRGYTFGSGTRLTVV.

The chain has TRBV6-4 and TRBJ1-2; no reliable D call. The CDR3 loop spans 15 amino acids. The germline V gene has CDR1 MRHNA and CDR2 SNTAGT. V was shortened by 4 bases and J by 1 base, with 13 bases between the two germline ends. The CDR3 loop is CASSGGRMGNYGYTF. The CDR3, as DNA: TGTGCCAGCAGTGGAGGACGGATGGGTAACTATGGCTACACCTTC.

This chain joins TRBV4-1 and TRBJ1-5, with 7 bases that match TRBD1. V dropped 4 bases and J dropped 4; count of bases not matched to a gene: 10. The CDR3 is 16 residues long. CDR1 MGHRA and CDR2 YSYEKL come from the germline V gene. The CDR3 reads CASSRIRQGANQPQHF. As DNA, the CDR3 is TGCGCCAGCAGCCGGATAAGACAGGGTGCTAATCAGCCCCAGCATTTT.

The V and J genes are TRBV6-2 or TRBV6-3 and TRBJ2-7, with D possibly matching TRBD1 (5 bases). The CDR3 has 15 amino acids. CDR1 and CDR2 (germline): MNHEY, SVGEGT. V dropped 0 bases and J dropped 5 bases, with 14 bases sitting between them. CDR3 protein: CASSYSRAGWNEQYV. CDR3 in DNA: TGTGCCAGCAGTTACTCACGGGCAGGGTGGAACGAGCAGTACGTC.

The chain carries TRBV7-3 and TRBJ2-5; TRBD2 is a possible D gene (7 bases). This CDR3 has 16 amino acids. Trimming took off 4 bases at V and 4 bases at J, with 19 bases between the two ends. Germline V CDR1 and CDR2: SGHTA, FQGTGA. The CDR3 reads CASSCRRGGGGETQYF. Here the CDR3 DNA reads TGTGCCAGCAGCTGCCGCAGGGGTGGCGGGGGAGAGACCCAGTACTTC.

Many counts were recorded for this clonotype. This rearrangement joins TRBV12-3 or TRBV12-4 to TRBJ2-2; D uncertain. This CDR3 region has 16 residues. V lost 2 bases and J lost 0, with 10 bases in between. The CDR3 bases are TGTGCCAGCAGTTTATGGGCGGACGCGAACACCGGGGAGCTGTTTTTT. Amino acid sequence: CASSLWADANTGELFF.

The chain carries TRBV20-1 and TRBJ2-3, with 12 bases aligning to TRBD1. The CDR3 has 15 amino acids. The V gene end was trimmed by 8 bases and the J gene end by 0 bases; junction bases not matched to a gene: 6. CDR1 and CDR2 (germline): DFQATT, SNEGSKA (reference sequence). For the CDR3, the DNA is TGCAGTACAGGGGACAGGGGGCACAGCACAGATACGCAGTATTTT. It specifies CSTGDRGHSTDTQYF.

This chain joins TRBV20-1 and TRBJ2-7; TRBD2 aligns across 8 bases. Germline CDR1 DFQATT, CDR2 SNEGSKA (reference sequence). The CDR3 is 13 residues long. Unmatched junction bases numbered 2, after V lost 3 bases and J lost 1 base. CDR3 nucleotides: TGCAGTGCTAGTCTAGCGGGTTCCTACGAGCAGTACTTC. Amino acid sequence: CSASLAGSYEQYF.

As to this clonotype: It may be a read error: a sequence one base away is much more abundant. The chain recombines TRBV24-1 with TRBJ2-3; the match to TRBD2 covers 9 bases. V gave up 5 bases and J gave up 2 bases; unmatched junction bases: 7. The germline V gene encodes CDR1 KGHDR and CDR2 SFDVKD. The CDR3 is made up of 16 amino acids. This CDR3 reads CATSVLTSGHTDTQYF. CDR3 DNA sequence: TGTGCCACCAGTGTCCTGACTAGCGGCCACACAGATACGCAGTATTTT.

This clonotype has ten or more counts. The chain carries TRBV19 and TRBJ2-7; tentatively, D is TRBD1 (5 bases). The V end was cut by 6 bases, the J end by 4 bases, with 13 bases between. In germline, CDR1 is LNHDA, CDR2 SQIVND (reference sequence). The length of the CDR3 is 13 residues. CDR3 sequence reads: CASSAGSNYEQYF. The CDR3 coding sequence is TGTGCCAGTAGCGCAGGGTCAAATTACGAGCAGTACTTC.

This clonotype appeared a few times. The chain links TRBV5-6 to TRBJ1-2, with TRBD1 as a possible D gene (6 bases). The CDR3 has 14 residues. V gave up 3 bases and J gave up 4 bases, with 13 bases separating them. Per the germline V gene, CDR1 is SGHDT and CDR2 is YYEEEE. The CDR3 bases are TGTGCCAGCAGCTCTGAACAGGGCCCCTATGGCTACACCTTC. This codes for CASSSEQGPYGYTF.